The present entry profiles one T cell receptor (beta chain) with its context. What antigen it recognizes has not been identified. Base qualities were left out, and no much larger clone turns up one base away. The immunoSEQ Assay, a bias-controlled multiplex PCR, was used to amplify TCRbeta CDR3 regions from genomic DNA. On the authors' methods: The number of nucleated cells in each sample was estimated from the amplification of reference gene primers within the assay. To quantify the absolute abundance of each unique TCRbeta CDR3 rearrangement, sequence reads were collapsed and filtered. For each sample, productive Simpson clonality was calculated as the square root of Simpson's diversity index over productive rearrangements. The table comes from immuneACCESS by way of TCRdb, which keeps in-frame sequences with V and J called. Part of the clones is missing from these tables; in studies checked, under half for an unresolved V gene and the rest for unknown reasons. V and J calls and clone size are those listed in that table; D and trimming were worked out from the DNA. This sample comprises about 140,000 clones, 79% of them detected only once. The ten top clones hold 3% to 4.5% of the sample.

The data were taken from a study of blood T cell repertoires in COVID-19 (TCRdb year 2020). The study in broad terms: Samples from collaborators originated in the United States, Italy and Spain and spanned both the acute and convalescent phases of COVID-19. A de-identified subject ID, COVID-19 status, age in years and sex were almost always included in the sample metadata. HLA class I and class II types, where available, came from metadata supplied by the sample provider rather than from assay-based typing. The prospective study material was composed of cDNA or gDNA derived from T cells, B-cell-depleted T cells, or PBMCs. The dataset comprised deeply sampled blood TCRbeta repertoires from subjects exposed to, actively infected with, or recovered from COVID-19. The repertoires were made available in a free public database intended to serve as a resource for research on the immune response to SARS-CoV-2. Samples came from the ongoing ImmuneRACE study (first 160 participants) plus 1,254 subjects from 6 global collaborators.

What the study reported, not specific to this receptor: Clinical and demographic metadata were provided uncurated, with the amount varying by source and participant.

Collaborating institutions collected whole blood in K2EDTA tubes following their own protocols. For TCRbeta analysis, collaborators shipped samples as frozen whole blood, isolated PBMCs, or DNA extracted from either of those sample types. Input material: peripheral blood. This TCR derives from a man in his sixties with acute or convalescent COVID-19.

The CDR3 in this case is CASSTTGGGTEAFF. The nucleotide sequence is given as TGTGCCAGCAGCACAACAGGGGGCGGCACTGAAGCTTTCTTT. This chain joins TRBV7-9 to TRBJ1-1; 9 junctional bases match TRBD1. V is trimmed back by 5 bases and J by 4 bases, and the junction contains 5 bases that no gene match accounts for. The germline V gene (reference sequence) provides CDR1 SEHNR and CDR2 FQNEAQ. The CDR3 starts with the cysteine, ends with the phenylalanine, and has 14 residues. The CDR3 DNA has 42 bases and is translated from base 1.